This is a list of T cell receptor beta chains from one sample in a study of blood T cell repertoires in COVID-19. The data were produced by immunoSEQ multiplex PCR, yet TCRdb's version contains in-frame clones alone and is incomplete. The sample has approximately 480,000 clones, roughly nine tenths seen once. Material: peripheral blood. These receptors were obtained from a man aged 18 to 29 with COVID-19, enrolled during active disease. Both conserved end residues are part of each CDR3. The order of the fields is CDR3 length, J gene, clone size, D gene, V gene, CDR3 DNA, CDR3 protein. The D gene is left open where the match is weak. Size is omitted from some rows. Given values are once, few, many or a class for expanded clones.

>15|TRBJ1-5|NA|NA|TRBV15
TGTGCCACCAGCAGATCCCCGGGGGGTCATCAGCCCCAGCATTTT
CATSRSPGGHQPQHF
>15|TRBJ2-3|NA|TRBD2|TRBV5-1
TGCGCCAGCAGCCCCGCGGGGGGGTACACAGATACGCAGTATTTT
CASSPAGGYTDTQYF
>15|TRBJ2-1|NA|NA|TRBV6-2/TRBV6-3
TGTGCCAGCAGTTACGGAGCGGGCGAATACAATGAGCAGTTCTTC
CASSYGAGEYNEQFF
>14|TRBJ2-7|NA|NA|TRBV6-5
TGTGCCAGCAGCCCCCAGGGTGCCTTCTACGAGCAGTACTTC
CASSPQGAFYEQYF
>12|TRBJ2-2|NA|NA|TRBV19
TGTGCCAGTAGTATAACTTCCGGGGAGCTGTTTTTT
CASSITSGELFF
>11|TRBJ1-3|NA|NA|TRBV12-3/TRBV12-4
TGTGCCAGCACCCAGGGGCAGGGTGAATATTTT
CASTQGQGEYF
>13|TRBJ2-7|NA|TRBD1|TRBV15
TGTGCCACCAGCAGAGGGGACAGTGGCGAGCAGTACTTC
CATSRGDSGEQYF
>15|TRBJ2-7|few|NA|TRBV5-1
TGCGCCAGCACCTTTACGGGTTCCGCTCAGGGCGAGCAGTACTTC
CASTFTGSAQGEQYF
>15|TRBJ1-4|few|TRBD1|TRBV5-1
TGCGCCAGCAGCCTTGGGACAGGGCAAGCTGAAAAACTGTTTTTT
CASSLGTGQAEKLFF
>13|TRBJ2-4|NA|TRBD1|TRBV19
TGTGCCAGTAGTCCCGGACAGGGTGGCATTCAGTACTTC
CASSPGQGGIQYF
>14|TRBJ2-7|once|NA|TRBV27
TGTGCCACCAACCGGGCGGGAATAGGAACCGAGCAGTACTTC
CATNRAGIGTEQYF
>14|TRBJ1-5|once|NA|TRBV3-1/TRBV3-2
TGTGCCAGCAGCCCGGGAGGAAGCAATCAGCCCCAGCATTTT
CASSPGGSNQPQHF
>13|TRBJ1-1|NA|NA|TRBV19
TGTGCCAGTAGTATCCAGGGGAACACTGAAGCTTTCTTT
CASSIQGNTEAFF
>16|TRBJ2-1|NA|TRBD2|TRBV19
TGTGCCAGTAGTACTAGCGGGGGCCAAGTTTACAATGAGCAGTTCTTC
CASSTSGGQVYNEQFF
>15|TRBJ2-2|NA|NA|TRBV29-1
TGCAGCGTTGAGTGGCGGGACCGGGACACCGGGGAGCTGTTTTTT
CSVEWRDRDTGELFF
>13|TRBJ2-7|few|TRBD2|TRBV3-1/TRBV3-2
TGTGCCAGCAAGCGGGAACCGAACTACGAGCAGTACTTC
CASKREPNYEQYF
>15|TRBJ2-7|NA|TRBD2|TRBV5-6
TGTGCCAGCAGCCGCCCTGGGGGGGTCCCCTCTGAGCAGTACTTC
CASSRPGGVPSEQYF
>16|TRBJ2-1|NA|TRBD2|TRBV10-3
TGTGCCATCAGTGAAAATAGCGGGAGGGGGTACAATGAGCAGTTCTTC
CAISENSGRGYNEQFF
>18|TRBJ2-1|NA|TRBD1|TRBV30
TGTGCCTGGAACCCGGGACAGGGGCTAAGATGCATGTACAATGAGCAGTTCTTC
CAWNPGQGLRCMYNEQFF
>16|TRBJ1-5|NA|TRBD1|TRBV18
TGTGCCAGCTCACCGGCAGGGGGCACGGGCAATCAGCCCCAGCATTTT
CASSPAGGTGNQPQHF
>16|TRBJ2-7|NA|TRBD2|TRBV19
TGTGCCAGTAGTATATCAGCGGGAGGGCGGCTAGTTGAGCAGTACTTC
CASSISAGGRLVEQYF
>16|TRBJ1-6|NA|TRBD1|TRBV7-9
TGTGCCAGCAGCATAGGACAGGGTTTCTATAATTCACCCCTCCACTTT
CASSIGQGFYNSPLHF
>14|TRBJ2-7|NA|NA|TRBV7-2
TGTGCCAGCAGCTTAGAACAGGGTCCCTACGAGCAGTACTTC
CASSLEQGPYEQYF
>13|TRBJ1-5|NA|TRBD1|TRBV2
TGTGCCAGCAGACAGGGGGGGGATCAGCCCCAGCATTTT
CASRQGGDQPQHF
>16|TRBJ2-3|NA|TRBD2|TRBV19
TGTGCCAGTACCCTAGCGGGGACAGAAAACACAGATACGCAGTATTTT
CASTLAGTENTDTQYF
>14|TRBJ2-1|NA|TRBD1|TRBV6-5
TGTGCCAGCAGGACAGGGGGCGGTAGGAGTGAGCAGTTCTTC
CASRTGGGRSEQFF
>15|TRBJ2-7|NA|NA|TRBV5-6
TGTGCCAGCAGCTTGGGTTTCCCCCACCAGGACGAGCAGTACTTC
CASSLGFPHQDEQYF
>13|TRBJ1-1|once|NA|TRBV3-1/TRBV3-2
TGTGCCAGCAGCCTCGAAGGGAGGACTGAAGCTTTCTTT
CASSLEGRTEAFF
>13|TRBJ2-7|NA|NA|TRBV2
TGTGCCAGCAGGGGGACTTTCAGATACGAGCAGTACTTC
CASRGTFRYEQYF
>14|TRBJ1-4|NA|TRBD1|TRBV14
TGTGCCAGCAGCCCGACAGGGACTAATGAAAAACTGTTTTTT
CASSPTGTNEKLFF
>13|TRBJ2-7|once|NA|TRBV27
TGTGCCAGCACTGGCGGGAACTCCTACGAGCAGTACTTC
CASTGGNSYEQYF
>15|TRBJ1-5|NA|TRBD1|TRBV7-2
TGTGCCAGCAGCCAGGACAGGGGGTCGGGTCAGCCCCAGCATTTT
CASSQDRGSGQPQHF
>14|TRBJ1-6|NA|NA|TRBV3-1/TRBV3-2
TGTGCCAGCAGCCAAGTCCAAGGGGATTCACCCCTCCACTTT
CASSQVQGDSPLHF
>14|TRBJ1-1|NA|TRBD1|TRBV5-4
TGTGCCAGCACCTTTGGGTATGGGACAGGGGAGGCTTTCTTT
CASTFGYGTGEAFF
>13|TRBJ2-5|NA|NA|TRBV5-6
TGTGCCAGCAGCTTGTCGAACAGGGAGACCCAGTACTTC
CASSLSNRETQYF
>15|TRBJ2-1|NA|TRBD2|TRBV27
TGTGCCAGCAGTTTTATGCGGGGGGGAAACAATGAGCAGTTCTTC
CASSFMRGGNNEQFF
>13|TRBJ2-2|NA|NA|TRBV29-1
TGCAGCGTCGCCCCCTCTAGCACCGGGGAGCTGTTTTTT
CSVAPSSTGELFF
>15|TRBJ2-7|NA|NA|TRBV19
TGTGCCAGTAGTATCTTGGCAGGATCATCCTACGAGCAGTACTTC
CASSILAGSSYEQYF
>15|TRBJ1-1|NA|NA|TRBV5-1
TGCGCCAGCATAGCACAAGATGGGGGGTACACTGAAGCTTTCTTT
CASIAQDGGYTEAFF
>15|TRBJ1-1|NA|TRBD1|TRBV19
TGTGCCAGTAGTATGGGGACAGGGATGAACACTGAAGCTTTCTTT
CASSMGTGMNTEAFF
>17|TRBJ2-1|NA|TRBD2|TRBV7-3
TGTGCCAGCAGCTTAAAGGGGACTAGCGGGGTTGGGGATGAGCAGTTCTTC
CASSLKGTSGVGDEQFF
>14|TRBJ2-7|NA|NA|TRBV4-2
TGTGCCAGCAGCCCGGAGCTGGAATCCTACGAGCAGTACTTC
CASSPELESYEQYF
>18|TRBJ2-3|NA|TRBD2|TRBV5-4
TGTGCCAGCAGCTTGGAGGGGATAGCGGGGGCTGGTAGGGATACGCAGTATTTT
CASSLEGIAGAGRDTQYF
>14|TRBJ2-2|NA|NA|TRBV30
TGTGCCTGGAACGCGGGGCAGAACACCGGGGAGCTGTTTTTT
CAWNAGQNTGELFF
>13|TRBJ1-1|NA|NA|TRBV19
TGTGCCAGTAGTATCCAGGGTTCCACTGAAGCTTTCTTT
CASSIQGSTEAFF
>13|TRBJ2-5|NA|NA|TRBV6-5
TGTGCCAGCAGTTATAGCGGCAGAGAGACCCAGTACTTC
CASSYSGRETQYF
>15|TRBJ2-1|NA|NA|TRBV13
TGTGCCAGCAGCCTCGGACTACTTTCCTACAATGAGCAGTTCTTC
CASSLGLLSYNEQFF
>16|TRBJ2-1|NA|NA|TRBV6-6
TGTGCCAGCAGTTACTCGAGGGGGTTTGGCTACAATGAGCAGTTCTTC
CASSYSRGFGYNEQFF
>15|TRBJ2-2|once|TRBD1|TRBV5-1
TGCGCCAGCAGCCTTGGGACAGGGTGGACCGGGGAGCTGTTTTTT
CASSLGTGWTGELFF
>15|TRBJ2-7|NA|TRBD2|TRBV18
TGTGCCAGCTCACCAGGGGTAGCGGGAGGCTACGAGCAGTACTTC
CASSPGVAGGYEQYF
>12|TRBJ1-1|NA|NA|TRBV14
TGTGCCAGCAGCCTGTCAGACACTGAAGCTTTCTTT
CASSLSDTEAFF